This T cell receptor (beta chain) was identified during a study of CD8 T cells in Susac syndrome. This clonotype has just one count. J was trimmed by 6 bases and V by 3 bases; bases with no gene match: 10. CDR3 length equals 15 residues. CDR1 is MNHEY, CDR2 SVGAGI, per germline. RNA totalling about 0.5 to 1 ug underwent reverse transcription with random hexamers. TCRdb processed the immunoSEQ multiplex PCR reads anew with MiXCR; each CDR3 protein has one entry. The repertoire holds around 170,000 distinct CDR3 sequences, with around 95% as singletons. Sequenced material: CD4+ T cells from PBMCs. The TCR was taken from a human donor with Susac syndrome. This rearrangement joins TRBV6-5 to TRBJ1-1; 7 bases are shared with TRBD1. The CDR3: CASSYTGTVTSEAFF. CDR3 nucleotide sequence: TGTGCCAGCAGTTATACCGGGACAGTAACCTCTGAAGCTTTCTTT.